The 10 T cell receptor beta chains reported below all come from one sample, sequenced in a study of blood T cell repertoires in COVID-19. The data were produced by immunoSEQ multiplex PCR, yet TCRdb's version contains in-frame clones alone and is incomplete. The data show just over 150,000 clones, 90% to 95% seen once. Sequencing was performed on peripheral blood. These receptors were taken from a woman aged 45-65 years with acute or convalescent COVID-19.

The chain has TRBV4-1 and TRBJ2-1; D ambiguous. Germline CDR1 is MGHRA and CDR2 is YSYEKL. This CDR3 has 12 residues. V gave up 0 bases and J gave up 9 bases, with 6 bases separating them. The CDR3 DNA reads TGCGCCAGCAGCCAAGATTGGGCTGAGCAGTTCTTC. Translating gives CASSQDWAEQFF.

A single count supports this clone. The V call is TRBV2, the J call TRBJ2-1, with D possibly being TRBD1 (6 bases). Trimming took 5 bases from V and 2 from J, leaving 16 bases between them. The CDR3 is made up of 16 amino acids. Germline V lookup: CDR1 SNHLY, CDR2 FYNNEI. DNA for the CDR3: TGTGCCAGCAGTTCGAGGGACACCCGAACCTACAATGAGCAGTTCTTC. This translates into CASSSRDTRTYNEQFF.

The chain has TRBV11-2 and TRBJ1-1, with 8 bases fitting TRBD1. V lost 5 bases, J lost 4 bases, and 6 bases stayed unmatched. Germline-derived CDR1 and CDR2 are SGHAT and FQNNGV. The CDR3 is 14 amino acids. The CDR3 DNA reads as TGTGCCAGCAGCCTTTCTACAGGGGGCACTGAAGCTTTCTTT. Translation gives CASSLSTGGTEAFF.

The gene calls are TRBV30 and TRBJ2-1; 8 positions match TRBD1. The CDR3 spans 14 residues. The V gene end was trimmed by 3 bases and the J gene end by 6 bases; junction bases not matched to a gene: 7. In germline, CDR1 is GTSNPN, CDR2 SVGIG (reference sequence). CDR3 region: CAWSRDRQFNEQFF. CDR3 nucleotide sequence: TGTGCCTGGAGCCGGGACAGGCAATTCAATGAGCAGTTCTTC.

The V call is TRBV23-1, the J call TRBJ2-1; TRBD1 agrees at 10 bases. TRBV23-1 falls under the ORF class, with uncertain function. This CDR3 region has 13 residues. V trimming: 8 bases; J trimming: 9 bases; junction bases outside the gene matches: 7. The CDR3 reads CASEGTGDGEQFF. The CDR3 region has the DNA TGCGCCAGCGAAGGGACAGGGGACGGTGAGCAGTTCTTC.

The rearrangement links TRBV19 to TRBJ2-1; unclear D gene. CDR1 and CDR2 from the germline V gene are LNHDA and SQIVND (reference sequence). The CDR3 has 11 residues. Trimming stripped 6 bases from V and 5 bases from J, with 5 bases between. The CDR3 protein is CASSENNEQFF. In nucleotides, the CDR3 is TGTGCCAGTAGCGAGAACAATGAGCAGTTCTTC.

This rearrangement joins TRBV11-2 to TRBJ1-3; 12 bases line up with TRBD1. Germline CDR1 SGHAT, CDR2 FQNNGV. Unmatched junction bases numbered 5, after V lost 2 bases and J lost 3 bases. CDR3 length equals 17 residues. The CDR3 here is CASSLRDRGHSGNTIYF. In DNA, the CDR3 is TGTGCCAGCAGCTTACGGGACAGGGGGCATAGTGGAAACACCATATATTTT.

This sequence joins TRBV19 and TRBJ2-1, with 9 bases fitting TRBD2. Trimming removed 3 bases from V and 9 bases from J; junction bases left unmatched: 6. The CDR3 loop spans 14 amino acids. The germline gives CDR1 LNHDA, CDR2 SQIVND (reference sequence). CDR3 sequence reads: CASSMSGGSSEQFF. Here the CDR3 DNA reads TGTGCCAGTAGTATGAGCGGGGGGTCGAGTGAGCAGTTCTTC.

As DNA, the CDR3 is TGTGCCAGCAGCGTAAATCCCGGGAACGAGCAGTACTTC. Protein: CASSVNPGNEQYF. V gene TRBV9 combines with J gene TRBJ2-7, with D possibly matching TRBD2 (5 bases). Germline-derived CDR1 and CDR2 are SGDLS and YYNGEE. The CDR3 has 13 amino acids. V gave up 1 base and J gave up 5 bases, with 10 bases separating them.

The CDR3 region has the DNA TGCAGCGCATTGCAGGGATACGAGCAGTACTTC. Amino acids: CSALQGYEQYF. The V gene is TRBV29-1, the J gene TRBJ2-7; D is perhaps TRBD1 (5 bases). V was pared by 7 bases and J by 4 bases, with 11 bases between. This CDR3 comprises 11 residues. Germline CDR1 reads SQVTM; CDR2 reads ANQGSEA.